The subject of this entry is one T cell receptor beta chain. The clone's antigen remains unknown. Base qualities are not provided; no much larger clone lies one nucleotide away. Donors were healthy HIV-negative adults with no recently reported acute infections or vaccinations. All donors were Caucasian adults living in Nashville, Tennessee, USA. Magnetic negative selection was used to enrich CD4+ T cells, after which naive cells were positively selected on CD45RA and the negative fraction became the memory subset. After blood collection by leukapheresis, PBMCs were isolated using Ficoll-Histopaque density gradient centrifugation and then cryopreserved in the vapor phase of liquid nitrogen. Purity and quantity of every magnetically sorted T cell population were checked by analytical flow cytometry. Each sorted fraction had its genomic DNA isolated and then quantified by UV absorbance on a Nanodrop 2000c.

In the germline V gene, CDR1 corresponds to SGHTA and CDR2 to FQGNSA. The CDR3 runs 16 amino acids, cysteine and phenylalanine included. Kept here is only the CDR3 DNA, which spans 48 bases and is read in frame from base 1. Trimming takes 1 base off V and 3 bases off J; junction bases not matched to a gene: 9. Using the deep immunoSEQ assay, TCR CDR3 regions were amplified from genomic DNA by multiplex PCR. Genomic DNA extracted from each cell subset was distributed evenly over all wells of several immunoSEQ 96-well plates, and each plate served as one replicate. For sorted subsets, each replicate PCR was loaded with approximately 200 ng genomic DNA, equivalent to 25,000 to 35,000 T cell genomes. The purified libraries were quantified using a Qubit 3.0 fluorometer, sized with a Bioanalyzer 2100, and then quantified again using the KAPA Library Quantification kit. Every immunoSEQ 96-well plate was sequenced on a separate single-read 150-cycle Illumina NextSeq 550 flow cell. For the original study's pipeline: Because only junctional sequences without quality scores were contained in the immunoSEQ output, filtering matching that applied to full-length reads could not be performed. To assign V/J genes and CDR3, sequences were annotated against IMGT germline references using PyIR, a Python wrapper for IgBLAST v1.9. Reads were filtered out if the reads had weak V/J assignments (E-value above 1e-6), no CDR3, stop codons, out-of-frame junctions, or ambiguous translated residues. V3J clonotypes were defined by identical inferred V gene, J gene, and CDR3 amino acid sequence. Percentage overlap between repertoires was calculated by dividing the number of shared unique clonotypes by the size of the smaller repertoire. Three approaches were used to assess repertoire richness: RTK rarefaction, the Chao1 estimator, and Recon v2.1 estimates of unobserved clonotypes. Generation probabilities were computed with OLGA for all TCRbeta clonotypes obtained by the gDNA method from four donors. As stored in TCRdb, this immuneACCESS dataset retains in-frame rearrangements with V and J assigned. A fraction of the clones does not appear; measured against another copy, unresolved V genes explain less than half of the discrepancy, and the remainder lacks a known reason. V and J calls plus clone size are reproduced from that table; the DNA served to infer D and trimming. The sample table lists 950,000 to 1,100,000 clones, approximately 68% of them with a count of one. The ten largest clones add up to approximately 1.5% of the sample.

The sample is drawn from a study of shared clonotypes between healthy human individuals (dated by TCRdb to 2018 to 2020). Regarding the study in general: A couple of women and a few men aged 18 to 49 years were included in the cohort. For each donor, CD4 naive and CD4 memory were each given three plates, CD8 naive was given two plates, and CD8 memory was given one plate. To estimate repertoire size and how much clonotypes are shared between individuals, the study performed deep sequencing of blood TCR repertoires from roughly five healthy adults. To increase sequencing depth and limit assay-specific biases, different laboratories used diverse techniques to prepare libraries and sequence TCR repertoires. Per donor, leukapheresis produced somewhere between about 0.94 and 9 billion PBMCs.

Study-wide findings and limitations: Based on pairwise subsampling, the degree of clonotype sharing among donors was expected to be affected by sequencing depth. Because the study included only a small number of donors, the genetic and exposure-history diversity represented was limited. Compared with non-shared clonotypes, the clonotypes found in all four sorted-subset donors had higher generation probabilities. Sampling was restricted to blood, and TCR repertoires in tissue are likely to differ from TCR repertoires in blood. Estimated clonotype richness was generally larger for naive than for memory subsets. Rarefaction of sorted-subset datasets indicated incomplete sequencing despite the large sequencing depth. About 4.5% of naive CD4, around 4% of naive CD8, approximately 2.2% of memory CD4, and 0.35% to 0.4% of memory CD8 clonotypes were shared across a few donors.

Sequencing input: memory CD4+ T cells sorted from blood. The cell subset or site label for this specimen denotes: CD45RA-negative fraction. The chain uses TRBV7-2 and TRBJ2-7; 7 bases in the middle match TRBD1. The sequence came from a man between 18 and 35 years old in good health. The CDR3 has the sequence CASSLVGTVVVYEQYF. The DNA reads TGTGCCAGCAGCTTAGTGGGGACAGTGGTAGTCTACGAGCAGTACTTC.